This TCR beta chain came from a study of T cell repertoires in cytomegalovirus infection. Study-level information: HLA-B-restricted CMV epitopes that are well studied were used alongside recently identified HLA-C-restricted ones. In public TCR beta signatures, there were indications of both CMV infection and matching HLA type.

Each CDR3 protein is one row after TCRdb ran MiXCR on the reads. Here the sample spans about 830,000 distinct CDR3 sequences, roughly 33% being singletons. Study outcomes and limitations: People with CMV and the relevant HLA were identified by cumulative public TCR beta family frequency. Across the ex vivo response, the dominant clonotypes were HLA-C-restricted CMV-specific TCR beta clonotypes.

The CDR3 covers 15 residues. The germline CDR1 and CDR2 sequences are SQVTM and ANQGSEA. The ends lost 1 base at V and 4 bases at J; junction bases unmatched: 7. A few counts support this clonotype. The antigen is not known. The sample consisted of cultured CD8+ T cells from PBMCs, taken from culture after CMV antigen stimulation. The rearrangement joins TRBV29-1 to TRBJ2-1, with 7 bases identical to TRBD2. The receptor's source is a human donor in good health (CMV status not recorded). Some clones in this sample may be carry-over from other donors' samples. This chain's CDR3 is CSVEVDGGTYNEQFF. CDR3 sequence (DNA): TGCAGCGTTGAAGTAGACGGGGGGACGTACAATGAGCAGTTCTTC.